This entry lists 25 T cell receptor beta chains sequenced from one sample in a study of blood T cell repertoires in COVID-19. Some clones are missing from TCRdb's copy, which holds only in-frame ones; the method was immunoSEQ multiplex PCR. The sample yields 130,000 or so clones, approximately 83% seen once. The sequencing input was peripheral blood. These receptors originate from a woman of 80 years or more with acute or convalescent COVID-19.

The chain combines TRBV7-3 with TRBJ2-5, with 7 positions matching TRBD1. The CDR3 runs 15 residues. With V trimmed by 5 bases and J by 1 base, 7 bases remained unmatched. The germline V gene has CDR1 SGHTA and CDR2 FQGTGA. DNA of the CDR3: TGTGCCAGCAGCATACAGGGGCCATTCCAAGAGACCCAGTACTTC. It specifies CASSIQGPFQETQYF.

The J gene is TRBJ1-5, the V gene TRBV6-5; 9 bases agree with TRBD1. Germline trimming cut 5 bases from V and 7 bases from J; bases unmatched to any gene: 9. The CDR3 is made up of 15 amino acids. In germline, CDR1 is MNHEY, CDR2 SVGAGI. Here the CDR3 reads CASSRTRDRDQPQHF. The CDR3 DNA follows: TGTGCCAGCAGTCGTACCCGGGACAGGGACCAGCCCCAGCATTTT.

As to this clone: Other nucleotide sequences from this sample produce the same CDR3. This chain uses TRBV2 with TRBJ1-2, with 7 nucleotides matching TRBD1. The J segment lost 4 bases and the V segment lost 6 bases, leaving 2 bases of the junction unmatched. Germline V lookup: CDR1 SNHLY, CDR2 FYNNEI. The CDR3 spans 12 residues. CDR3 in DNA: TGTGCCAGCAGCCGACAGGGCTATGGCTACACCTTC. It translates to CASSRQGYGYTF.

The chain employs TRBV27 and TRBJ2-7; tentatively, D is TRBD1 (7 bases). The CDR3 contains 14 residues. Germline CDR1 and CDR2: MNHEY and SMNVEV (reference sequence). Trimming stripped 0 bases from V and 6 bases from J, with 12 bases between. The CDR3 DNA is TGTGCCAGCAGTTTATCTCAGGGGGGTAGCGAGCAGTACTTC. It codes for CASSLSQGGSEQYF.

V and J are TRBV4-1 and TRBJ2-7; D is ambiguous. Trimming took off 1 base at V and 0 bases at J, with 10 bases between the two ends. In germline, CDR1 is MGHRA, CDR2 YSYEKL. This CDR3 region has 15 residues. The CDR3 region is CASSQGLVVSYEQYF. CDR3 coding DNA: TGCGCCAGCAGCCAAGGTTTGGTAGTCTCCTACGAGCAGTACTTC.

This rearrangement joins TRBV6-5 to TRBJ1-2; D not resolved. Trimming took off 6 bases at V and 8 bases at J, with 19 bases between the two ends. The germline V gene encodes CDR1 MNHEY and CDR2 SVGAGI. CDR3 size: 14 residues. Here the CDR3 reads CASSVDYTLGGYTF. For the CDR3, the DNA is TGTGCCAGCAGCGTGGACTATACCTTGGGGGGCTACACCTTC.

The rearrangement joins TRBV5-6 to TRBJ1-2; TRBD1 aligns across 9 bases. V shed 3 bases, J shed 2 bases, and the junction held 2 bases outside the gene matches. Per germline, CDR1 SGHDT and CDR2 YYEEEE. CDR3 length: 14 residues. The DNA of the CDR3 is TGTGCCAGCAGCTGGGGACAGGGCAACTATGGCTACACCTTC. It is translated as CASSWGQGNYGYTF.

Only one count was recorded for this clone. CDR3 sequence: CASSRQGVRNQPQHF. The CDR3 DNA follows: TGTGCCAGTAGCAGACAGGGGGTACGCAATCAGCCCCAGCATTTT. The rearrangement uses TRBV19 and TRBJ1-5, with 9 bases lining up with TRBD1. CDR3 length equals 15 residues. Trimming at V came to 6 bases and at J to 2 bases, leaving 5 bases not matched to a gene. CDR1 is LNHDA, CDR2 SQIVND, per germline (reference sequence).

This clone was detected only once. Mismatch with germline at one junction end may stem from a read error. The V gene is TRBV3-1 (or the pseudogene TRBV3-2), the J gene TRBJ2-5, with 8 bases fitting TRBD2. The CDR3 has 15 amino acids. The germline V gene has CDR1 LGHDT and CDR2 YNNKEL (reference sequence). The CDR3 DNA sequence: TGTGCCCGCAGCCGGGGGGGGGCCGACTTGGAGACCCAGTACTTC. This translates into CARSRGGADLETQYF.

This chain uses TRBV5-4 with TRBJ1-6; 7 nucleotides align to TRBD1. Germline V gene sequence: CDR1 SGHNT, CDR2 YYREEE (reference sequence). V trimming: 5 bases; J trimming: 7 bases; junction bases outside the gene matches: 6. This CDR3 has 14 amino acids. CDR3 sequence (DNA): TGTGCCAGCAGTCCCCGGGACAGAAATTCACCCCTCCACTTT. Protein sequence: CASSPRDRNSPLHF.

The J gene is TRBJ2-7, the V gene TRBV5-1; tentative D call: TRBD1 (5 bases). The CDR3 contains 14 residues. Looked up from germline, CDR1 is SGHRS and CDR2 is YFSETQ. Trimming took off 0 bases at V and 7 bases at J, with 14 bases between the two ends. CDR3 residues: CASSLASTVREQYF. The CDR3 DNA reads TGCGCCAGCAGCTTGGCGTCGACAGTTCGAGAGCAGTACTTC.

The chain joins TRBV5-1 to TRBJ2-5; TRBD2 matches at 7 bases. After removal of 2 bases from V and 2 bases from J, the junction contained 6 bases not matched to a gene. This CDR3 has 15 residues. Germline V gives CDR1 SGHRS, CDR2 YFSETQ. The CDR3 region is CASSFIGGDQETQYF. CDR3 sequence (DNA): TGCGCCAGCAGCTTTATTGGGGGGGATCAAGAGACCCAGTACTTC.

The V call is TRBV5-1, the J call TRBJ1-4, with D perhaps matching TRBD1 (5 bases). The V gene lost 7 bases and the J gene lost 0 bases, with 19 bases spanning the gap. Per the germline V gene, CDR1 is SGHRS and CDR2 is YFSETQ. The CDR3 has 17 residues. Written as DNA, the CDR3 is TGCGCCAGCTCTTCCGTCGGGGGAATCGCAACTAATGAAAAACTGTTTTTT. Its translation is CASSSVGGIATNEKLFF.

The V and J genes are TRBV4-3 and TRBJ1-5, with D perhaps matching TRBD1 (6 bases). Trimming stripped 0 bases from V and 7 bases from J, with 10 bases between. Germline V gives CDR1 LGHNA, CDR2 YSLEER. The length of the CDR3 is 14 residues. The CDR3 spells CASSQEGRGQPQHF. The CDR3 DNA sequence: TGCGCCAGCAGCCAAGAAGGCAGGGGCCAGCCCCAGCATTTT.

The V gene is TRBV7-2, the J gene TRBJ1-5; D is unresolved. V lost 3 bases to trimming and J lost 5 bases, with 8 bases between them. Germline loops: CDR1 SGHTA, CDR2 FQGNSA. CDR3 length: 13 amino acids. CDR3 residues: CASSFYRDQPQHF. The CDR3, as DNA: TGTGCCAGCAGCTTTTATAGAGATCAGCCCCAGCATTTT.

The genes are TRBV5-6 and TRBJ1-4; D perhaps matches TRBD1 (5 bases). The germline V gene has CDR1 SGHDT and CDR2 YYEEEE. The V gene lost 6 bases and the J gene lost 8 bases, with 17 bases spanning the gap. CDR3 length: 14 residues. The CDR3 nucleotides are TGTGCCAGCAACCTGGCGGGGCTGCGGGAAAAACTGTTTTTT. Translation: CASNLAGLREKLFF.

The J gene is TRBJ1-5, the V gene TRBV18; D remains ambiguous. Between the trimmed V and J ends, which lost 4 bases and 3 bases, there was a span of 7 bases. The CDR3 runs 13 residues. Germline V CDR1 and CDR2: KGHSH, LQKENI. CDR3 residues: CASSQSNNQPQHF. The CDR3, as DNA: TGTGCCAGCTCACAGAGCAACAATCAGCCCCAGCATTTT.

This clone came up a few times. CDR3 sequence reads: CASSVGAYTGELFF. In DNA form, the CDR3 reads TGTGCCAGCAGCGTAGGCGCGTACACCGGGGAGCTGTTTTTT. The J gene is TRBJ2-2, the V gene TRBV9, with no clear D. CDR1 is SGDLS, CDR2 YYNGEE, per germline. V was shortened by 0 bases and J by 3 bases, with 6 bases between the two germline ends. The CDR3 consists of 14 residues.

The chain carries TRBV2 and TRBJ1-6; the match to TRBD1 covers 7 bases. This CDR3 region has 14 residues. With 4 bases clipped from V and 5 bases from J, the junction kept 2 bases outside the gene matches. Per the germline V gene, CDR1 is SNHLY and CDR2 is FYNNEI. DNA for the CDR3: TGTGCCAGCAGTGTGGACAGGAATAATTCACCCCTCCACTTT. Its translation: CASSVDRNNSPLHF.

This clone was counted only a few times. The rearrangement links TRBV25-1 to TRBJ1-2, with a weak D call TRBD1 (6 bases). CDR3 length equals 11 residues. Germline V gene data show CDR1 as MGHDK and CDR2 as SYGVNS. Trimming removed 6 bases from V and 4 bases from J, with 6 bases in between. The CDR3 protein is CASSRGYGYTF. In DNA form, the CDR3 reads TGTGCCAGCAGCAGGGGCTATGGCTACACCTTC.

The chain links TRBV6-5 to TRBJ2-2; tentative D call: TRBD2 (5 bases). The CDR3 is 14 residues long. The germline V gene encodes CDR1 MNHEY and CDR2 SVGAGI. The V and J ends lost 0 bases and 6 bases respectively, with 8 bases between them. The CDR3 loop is CASSYSRAAGELFF. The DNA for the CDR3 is TGTGCCAGCAGTTACTCGAGGGCGGCCGGGGAGCTGTTTTTT.

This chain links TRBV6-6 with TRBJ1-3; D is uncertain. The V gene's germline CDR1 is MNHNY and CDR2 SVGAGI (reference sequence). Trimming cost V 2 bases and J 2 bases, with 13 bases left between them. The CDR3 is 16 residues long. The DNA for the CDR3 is TGTGCCAGCAGTTACGATGGTGGCCAGGCTGGAAACACCATATATTTT. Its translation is CASSYDGGQAGNTIYF.

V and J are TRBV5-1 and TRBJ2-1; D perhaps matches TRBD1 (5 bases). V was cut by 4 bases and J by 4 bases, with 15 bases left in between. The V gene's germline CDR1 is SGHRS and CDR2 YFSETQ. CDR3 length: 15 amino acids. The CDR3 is CASSDFVTAYNEQFF. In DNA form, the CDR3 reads TGCGCCAGCAGCGACTTCGTGACAGCTTACAATGAGCAGTTCTTC.

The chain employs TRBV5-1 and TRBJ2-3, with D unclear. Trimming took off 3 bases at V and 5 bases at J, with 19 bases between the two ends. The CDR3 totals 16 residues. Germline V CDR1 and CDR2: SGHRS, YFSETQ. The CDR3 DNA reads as TGCGCCAGCAGCTCCCAAACAGACCTTAATCTAGATACGCAGTATTTT. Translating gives CASSSQTDLNLDTQYF.

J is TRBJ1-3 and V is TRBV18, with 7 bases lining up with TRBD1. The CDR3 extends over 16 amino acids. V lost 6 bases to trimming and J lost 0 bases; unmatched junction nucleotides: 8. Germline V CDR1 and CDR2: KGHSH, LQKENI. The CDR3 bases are TGTGCCAGCTCCCAACAGGGGACGGGCTCTGGAAACACCATATATTTT. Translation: CASSQQGTGSGNTIYF.